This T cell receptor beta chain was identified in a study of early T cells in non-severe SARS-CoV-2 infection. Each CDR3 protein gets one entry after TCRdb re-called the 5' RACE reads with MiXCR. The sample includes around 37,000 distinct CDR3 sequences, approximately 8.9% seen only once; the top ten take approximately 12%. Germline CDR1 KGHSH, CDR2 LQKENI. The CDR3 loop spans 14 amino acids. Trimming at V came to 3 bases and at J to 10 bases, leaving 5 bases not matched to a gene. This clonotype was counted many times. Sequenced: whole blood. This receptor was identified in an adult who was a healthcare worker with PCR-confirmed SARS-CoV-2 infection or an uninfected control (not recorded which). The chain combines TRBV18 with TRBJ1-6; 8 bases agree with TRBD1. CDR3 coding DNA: TGTGCCAGCTCACCCGGACAGGGAGGGTCACCCCTCCACTTT. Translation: CASSPGQGGSPLHF.